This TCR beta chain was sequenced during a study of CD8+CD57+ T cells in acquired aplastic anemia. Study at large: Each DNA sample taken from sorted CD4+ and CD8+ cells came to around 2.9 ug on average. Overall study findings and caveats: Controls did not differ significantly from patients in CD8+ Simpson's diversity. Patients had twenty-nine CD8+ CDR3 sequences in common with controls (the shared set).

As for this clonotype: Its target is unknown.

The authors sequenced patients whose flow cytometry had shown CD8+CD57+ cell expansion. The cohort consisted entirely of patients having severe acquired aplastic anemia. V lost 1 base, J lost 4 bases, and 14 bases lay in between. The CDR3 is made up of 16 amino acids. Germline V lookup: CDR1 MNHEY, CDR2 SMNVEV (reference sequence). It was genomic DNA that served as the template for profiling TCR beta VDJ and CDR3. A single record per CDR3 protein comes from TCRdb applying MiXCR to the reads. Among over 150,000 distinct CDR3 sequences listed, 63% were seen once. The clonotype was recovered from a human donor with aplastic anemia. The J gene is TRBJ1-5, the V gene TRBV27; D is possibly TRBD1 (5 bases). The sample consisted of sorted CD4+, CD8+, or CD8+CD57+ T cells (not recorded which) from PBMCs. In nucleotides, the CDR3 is TGTGCCAGCAGTTTATACTCCGGGACGGAGAATCAGCCCCAGCATTTT. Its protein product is CASSLYSGTENQPQHF.